The clone carrying this T cell receptor beta chain was observed a handful of times. The sample belongs to a study of blood T cell repertoires in COVID-19. Study-wide context: The United States, Italy and Spain were the sources of the acute and convalescent COVID-19 samples. Sources were T cells, B-cell-depleted T cells, or PBMCs; the material itself was cDNA or gDNA.

Authors' data handling: Amplification of reference gene primers was used by the study to estimate nucleated cell counts. The data were produced by immunoSEQ multiplex PCR, yet TCRdb's version contains in-frame clones alone and is incomplete. V, J and clone size were drawn from that table, and D and trimming were deduced from the DNA. The top ten hold 33% of the sample, which has over 35,000 clones, just under 80% seen once. Unmatched junction bases numbered 0, after V lost 1 base and J lost 2 bases. Germline V gene lookup returns CDR1 SGHAT and CDR2 FQNNGV. This CDR3 has 15 residues. The clonotype comes from a man between 60 and 70 years old with acute or convalescent COVID-19. The sample comprised peripheral blood. The chain has TRBV11-2 and TRBJ2-7; 12 bases align to TRBD2. CDR3 DNA sequence: TGTGCCAGCAGCTTAGGGACTAGCGGGACCTACGAGCAGTACTTC. Its protein product is CASSLGTSGTYEQYF.